What follows are 14 T cell receptor beta chains derived from one specimen sequenced in a study of T cells in Graves' hyperthyroidism and ophthalmopathy. Using RNA transcripts as the source, TCR beta CDR3 regions were amplified. Primed by the HTBI set, a first-round RT-PCR was run on the TCR CDR3. TCRdb ran MiXCR on the multiplex PCR reads and lists one entry per CDR3 protein. Of about 200,000 distinct CDR3 sequences listed, about a sixth are singletons. Sequenced input: blood. The receptors stem from a woman aged 50 to 60 with Graves' hyperthyroidism.

This clonotype was seen at least ten times. This CDR3 reads CASPAPGQGAREQYF. CDR3 bases: TGTGCCAGCCCAGCGCCGGGACAGGGGGCTCGCGAGCAGTACTTC. The chain uses TRBV28 and TRBJ2-7; 12 bases are shared with TRBD1. The CDR3 spans 15 residues. Unmatched junction bases numbered 11, after V lost 8 bases and J lost 6 bases. Germline V gene lookup returns CDR1 MDHEN and CDR2 SYDVKM.

V and J are TRBV20-1 and TRBJ2-4; the D gene is possibly TRBD2 (6 bases). Germline loops: CDR1 DFQATT, CDR2 SNEGSKA (reference sequence). V lost 5 bases and J 1 base, leaving 12 bases between the germline ends. This CDR3 contains 14 residues. DNA of the CDR3: TGCAGTGCTGATAGCGGAGGTGCCAAAAACATTCAGTACTTC. This encodes CSADSGGAKNIQYF.

This clonotype was picked up a small number of times. The rearrangement joins TRBV28 to TRBJ1-4, with TRBD1 identical over 10 bases. CDR1 MDHEN and CDR2 SYDVKM come from the germline V gene. Trimming took 7 bases from V and 2 from J; bases not matched to a gene: 7. This CDR3 has 16 residues. The CDR3 sequence is CASTSDRGPTNEKLFF. The CDR3, as DNA: TGTGCCAGCACCTCTGACAGGGGGCCGACTAATGAAAAACTGTTTTTT. Together with reference TRBV28 and TRBJ1-4, the CDR3 gives the full variable domain: DVKVTQSSRYLVKRTGEKVFLECVQDMDHENMFWYRQDPGLGLRLIYFSYDVKMKEKGDIPEGYSVSREKKERFSLILESASTNQTSMYLCASTSDRGPTNEKLFFGSGTQLSVL.

A few counts support this clonotype. This rearrangement joins TRBV2 to TRBJ1-2; no clear D gene. Germline assignment: CDR1 SNHLY and CDR2 FYNNEI. The CDR3 runs 12 residues. Trimming cost V 2 bases and J 0 bases, with 1 base left between them. The CDR3 DNA reads as TGTGCCAGCAGTGAATCTAACTATGGCTACACCTTC. It encodes CASSESNYGYTF.

This clonotype showed up many times. The rearrangement links TRBV20-1 to TRBJ2-3; D may match TRBD1 or TRBD2 (5 bases each). Germline CDR1 and CDR2: DFQATT and SNEGSKA (reference sequence). The CDR3 runs to 14 residues. V lost 0 bases to trimming and J lost 6 bases, with 13 bases between them. The CDR3 sequence is CSARDGGARDTQYF. As DNA, the CDR3 is TGCAGTGCTAGAGATGGGGGAGCCAGGGATACGCAGTATTTT.

This clonotype was observed at least ten times. The rearrangement joins TRBV6-1 to TRBJ2-7; 12 bases are a match to TRBD2. The CDR3 contains 15 residues. The germline CDR1 and CDR2 sequences are MNHNS and SASEGT. Germline trimming cut 7 bases from V and 0 bases from J; bases unmatched to any gene: 4. CDR3 sequence: CASTVTSGSSYEQYF. CDR3 coding DNA: TGTGCCAGCACTGTGACTAGCGGGAGCTCCTACGAGCAGTACTTC.

This clonotype was seen more than once but under ten times. This chain uses TRBV9 with TRBJ2-2, with 7 bases lining up with TRBD2. CDR1 and CDR2 (germline): SGDLS, YYNGEE. The CDR3 consists of 15 residues. V dropped 0 bases and J dropped 6; count of bases not matched to a gene: 5. CDR3 DNA: TGTGCCAGCAGCGTAGCGACTAGCTTGGCCGGGGAGCTGTTTTTT. Residues: CASSVATSLAGELFF.

This clonotype appeared a single time. The chain carries TRBV11-2 and TRBJ1-3, with TRBD1 matching over 7 bases. CDR1 is SGHAT and CDR2 is FQNNGV in the germline V gene. This CDR3 has 14 residues. V lost 5 bases, J lost 2 bases, and 3 bases stayed unmatched. The CDR3: CASSRGQPGNTIYF. In DNA, the CDR3 is TGTGCCAGCAGCAGGGGGCAACCTGGAAACACCATATATTTT.

This clonotype was seen repeatedly, ten times or more. This chain connects TRBV9 to TRBJ1-1; TRBD1 agrees at 12 bases. The germline V gene has CDR1 SGDLS and CDR2 YYNGEE. The CDR3 contains 17 residues. V gave up 5 bases and J gave up 3 bases; unmatched junction bases: 11. As DNA, the CDR3 is TGTGCCAGCAGTCCTACGGGACAGGGGGCAGTGGACACTGAAGCTTTCTTT. This codes for CASSPTGQGAVDTEAFF.

This clonotype was detected a few times. The chain links TRBV7-3 to TRBJ2-1, with D perhaps TRBD1 (5 bases). In germline, CDR1 is SGHTA, CDR2 FQGTGA. Trimming stripped 4 bases from V and 0 bases from J, with 16 bases between. This CDR3 is built from 17 residues. The CDR3: CASSSYSRGSSYNEQFF. The CDR3 DNA is TGTGCCAGCAGCTCCTATTCTAGGGGATCCTCCTACAATGAGCAGTTCTTC.

In its sample, this clonotype was seen many times. V gene TRBV29-1 combines with J gene TRBJ2-5; D may be TRBD1 (6 bases). Trimming took off 3 bases at V and 1 base at J, with 12 bases between the two ends. The CDR3 runs 14 residues. Germline V gene data show CDR1 as SQVTM and CDR2 as ANQGSEA. CDR3 protein: CSVDGGMGQETQYF. The CDR3 region has the DNA TGCAGCGTTGATGGGGGCATGGGCCAAGAGACCCAGTACTTC.

In DNA, the CDR3 is TGTGCCAGCAGGACTAGCGGGACTGGGCACGAGCAGTACTTC. This codes for CASRTSGTGHEQYF. The V call is TRBV2, the J call TRBJ2-7; 11 nucleotides match TRBD2. The CDR3 is 14 residues long. Germline V gene data show CDR1 as SNHLY and CDR2 as FYNNEI. After removal of 6 bases from V and 5 bases from J, the junction contained 6 bases not matched to a gene.

As for this clonotype: In this CDR3 the conserved last residue, phenylalanine or tryptophan, is missing, so a read error is likely. The chain has TRBV5-1 and TRBJ2-7, with 11 positions matching TRBD2. The CDR3 contains 17 residues. From germline, CDR1 is SGHRS and CDR2 YFSETQ. Trimming removed 0 bases from V and 3 bases from J; junction bases left unmatched: 8. CDR3 in amino acids: CASSLAGIAGGYYEQYL. The DNA for the CDR3 is TGCGCCAGCAGCTTGGCCGGGATAGCGGGAGGGTACTACGAGCAGTACCTC.

This clonotype was counted between two and nine times. The chain carries TRBV7-3 and TRBJ2-7; 9 bases agree with TRBD1. Per germline, CDR1 SGHTA and CDR2 FQGTGA. CDR3 length equals 15 residues. With 5 bases clipped from V and 4 bases from J, the junction kept 9 bases outside the gene matches. The CDR3 is CASSEARDRAYEQYF. CDR3 nucleotide sequence: TGTGCCAGCAGCGAAGCCCGGGACAGGGCATACGAGCAGTACTTC.